The next 32 T cell receptor beta chains were all read from a single sample in a study of cytomegalovirus exposure and HLA in healthy donors. 13 Jbeta primers and 60 Vbeta primers were used for the PCR. Sequencing used immunoSEQ multiplex PCR; TCRdb keeps in-frame clones, though not all of them. The sample includes around 60,000 clones, around 68% seen only once; the top ten take around a quarter. The sequenced sample consisted of PBMCs. Receptors originate from a man aged 50 to 60 in good health and CMV-seropositive.

V usage is TRBV7-9 and J usage is TRBJ2-1, with 11 bases fitting TRBD2. The CDR3 length is 17 residues. V lost 3 bases to trimming and J lost 8 bases; unmatched junction nucleotides: 12. The germline CDR1 and CDR2 sequences are SEHNR and FQNEAQ (reference sequence). The CDR3, as DNA: TGTGCCAGCAGCTTCGTCCAGCTTAGCGGGAGGGCCTATGAGCAGTTCTTC. Protein: CASSFVQLSGRAYEQFF.

The table lists this clone with a count of one. V gene TRBV19 combines with J gene TRBJ1-1, with D hard to call. The CDR3 runs 12 residues. Between the trimmed V and J ends, which lost 6 bases and 10 bases, there was a span of 15 bases. Germline loops: CDR1 LNHDA, CDR2 SQIVND (reference sequence). This chain's CDR3 is CASSRGLRGAFF. The CDR3 DNA is TGTGCCAGTAGCAGAGGGTTGCGTGGAGCTTTCTTT.

This rearrangement joins TRBV29-1 to TRBJ2-5; D remains unclear. Trimming left V 6 bases short and J 5 bases short, with 16 bases between. Germline loops: CDR1 SQVTM, CDR2 ANQGSEA. This CDR3 spans 13 amino acids. The CDR3 region has the DNA TGCAGCGTGACTTCGATTGCTGGTGAGACCCAGTACTTC. Translated, it gives CSVTSIAGETQYF. The full variable domain, completed using reference TRBV29-1 and TRBJ2-5, is SAVISQKPSRDICQRGTSLTIQCQVDSQVTMMFWYRQQPGQSLTLIATANQGSEATYESGFVIDKFPISRPNLTFSTLTVSNMSPEDSSIYLCSVTSIAGETQYFGPGTRLLVL.

The sample holds a few counts of this clone. J is TRBJ1-3 and V is TRBV23-1, with 7 bases fitting TRBD1. TRBV23-1 is annotated as an ORF whose role is uncertain. V shed 6 bases, J shed 2 bases, and the junction held 7 bases outside the gene matches. This CDR3 region has 15 residues. The CDR3 sequence is CASSPLDRPGNTIYF. The CDR3 bases are TGCGCCAGCAGCCCATTGGACAGGCCTGGAAACACCATATATTTT.

The chain employs TRBV6-5 and TRBJ1-1; D perhaps matches TRBD1 (5 bases). Between the trimmed V and J ends, which lost 0 bases and 1 base, there was a span of 9 bases. Germline CDR1 and CDR2: MNHEY and SVGAGI. The CDR3 is 15 amino acids. The CDR3 DNA reads TGTGCCAGCAGTTACTCTGGCAGGGCGAACACTGAAGCTTTCTTT. Translating gives CASSYSGRANTEAFF.

Only a few counts were recorded for this clone. The chain joins TRBV14 to TRBJ2-3; 7 bases align to TRBD1. Germline trimming cut 1 base from V and 0 bases from J; bases unmatched to any gene: 7. The CDR3 totals 17 residues. Germline V CDR1 and CDR2: SGHDN, FVKESK. CDR3 DNA sequence: TGTGCCAGCAGCCAAGTGGCAGGGGGTTCTAGCACAGATACGCAGTATTTT. It yields the protein CASSQVAGGSSTDTQYF.

The chain uses TRBV5-5 and TRBJ2-3, with 7 bases that match TRBD1. V shed 2 bases, J shed 2 bases, and the junction held 5 bases outside the gene matches. Per the germline V gene, CDR1 is SGHKS and CDR2 is YYEKEE (reference sequence). There are 15 residues in the CDR3. This chain's CDR3 is CASSFGDSYTDTQYF. DNA for the CDR3: TGTGCCAGCAGCTTTGGGGACAGTTACACAGATACGCAGTATTTT.

CDR3 in amino acids: CASSAFGQGNSPLHF. The CDR3 nucleotides are TGTGCCAGCAGTGCTTTTGGACAGGGAAATTCACCCCTCCACTTT. The gene calls are TRBV6-1 and TRBJ1-6; 8 positions match TRBD1. This CDR3 has 15 amino acids. Losses at the gene ends were 4 bases for V and 7 bases for J; bases not matched to a gene: 6. Looked up from germline, CDR1 is MNHNS and CDR2 is SASEGT.

The gene calls are TRBV28 and TRBJ2-3; 11 bases are shared with TRBD2. CDR1 and CDR2 (germline): MDHEN, SYDVKM. The V and J ends lost 2 bases and 7 bases, in that order; junction bases with no gene match: 5. CDR3 size: 15 residues. The CDR3: CASSLDSGRAHTQYF. Here the CDR3 DNA reads TGTGCCAGCAGTTTAGATAGCGGGAGGGCACATACGCAGTATTTT.

This chain uses TRBV6-1 with TRBJ2-7; D is possibly TRBD2 (6 bases). Deletions cut 0 bases from V and 2 bases from J, with 17 bases between. The V gene's germline CDR1 is MNHNS and CDR2 SASEGT. The CDR3 loop spans 17 amino acids. The CDR3, as DNA: TGTGCCAGCAGTGAAGCGTTCGCGGGTGGGGGGACCTACGAGCAGTACTTC. Residues: CASSEAFAGGGTYEQYF.

This chain uses TRBV25-1 with TRBJ2-2; TRBD2 aligns across 12 bases. The CDR3 consists of 15 residues. Per the germline V gene, CDR1 is MGHDK and CDR2 is SYGVNS. J gave up 3 bases and V 8 bases, and 4 bases lay outside the gene matches. In DNA, the CDR3 is TGTGCCAGCGATAGGACTAGCGGGGACACCGGGGAGCTGTTTTTT. Translation: CASDRTSGDTGELFF.

This clone showed up just a few times. The V call is TRBV4-3, the J call TRBJ2-1; D not resolved. V was clipped by 1 base and J by 0 bases, with 7 bases between them. The CDR3 loop spans 15 amino acids. Germline CDR1 and CDR2: LGHNA and YSLEER. The CDR3 region is CASSQGSSSYNEQFF. As DNA, the CDR3 is TGCGCCAGCAGCCAAGGGTCCAGCTCCTACAATGAGCAGTTCTTC.

The J gene is TRBJ2-3, the V gene TRBV2; 7 positions agree with TRBD1. V was pared by 5 bases and J by 6 bases, with 2 bases of the junction left unmatched. CDR3 length: 12 amino acids. Per germline, CDR1 SNHLY and CDR2 FYNNEI. CDR3 DNA: TGTGCCAGCAGTACAGGGGAGGATACGCAGTATTTT. Its protein product is CASSTGEDTQYF.

Concerning this clone: Relative to the germline gene, one junction end is altered; a read error may explain this. The rearrangement joins TRBV30 to TRBJ1-6; TRBD1 might be the D (5 bases). The CDR3 totals 14 residues. Per the germline V gene, CDR1 is GTSNPN and CDR2 is SVGIG (reference sequence). CDR3 sequence reads: CAWRWGSNNSPLHF. CDR3 in DNA: TGTGCCTGGAGATGGGGCTCCAATAATTCACCCCTCCACTTT.

This clone was seen a few times. The chain links TRBV29-1 to TRBJ1-2, with a possible D match to TRBD1 (6 bases). CDR1 SQVTM and CDR2 ANQGSEA come from the germline V gene. The CDR3 length is 14 residues. V was shortened by 5 bases and J by 7 bases, with 20 bases between the two germline ends. In nucleotides, the CDR3 is TGCAGCGTTTTCGGGGGGGCAGAGGGCCTTGGCTACACCTTC. Amino acid sequence: CSVFGGAEGLGYTF.

In this sample, this clone turned up once. The CDR3 DNA sequence: TGCGCCAGCAGTGAGCTAGCGGGATCAAATGAGCAGTTCTTC. Protein sequence: CASSELAGSNEQFF. The chain links TRBV10-2 to TRBJ2-1, with 9 bases lining up with TRBD2. In germline, CDR1 is WSHSY, CDR2 SAAADI. J gave up 7 bases and V 2 bases, and 3 bases lay outside the gene matches. The CDR3 extends over 14 amino acids.

This clone has just one count. The chain uses TRBV6-6 and TRBJ2-6, with a possible D match to TRBD1 (6 bases). The CDR3 consists of 16 residues. Germline assignment: CDR1 MNHNY and CDR2 SVGAGI (reference sequence). Trimming pared 2 bases from V and 2 bases from J, leaving 10 bases between. The CDR3 is CASSYQQGTGANVLTF. For the CDR3, the DNA is TGTGCCAGCAGTTACCAGCAGGGGACTGGGGCCAACGTCCTGACTTTC.

The chain couples TRBV28 to TRBJ1-1; perhaps TRBD1 as D (5 bases). The CDR3 spans 15 residues. Deletions cut 2 bases from V and 1 base from J, with 11 bases between. The germline CDR1 and CDR2 sequences are MDHEN and SYDVKM. Here the CDR3 reads CASSLRGGSNTEAFF. CDR3 coding DNA: TGTGCCAGCAGTTTACGTGGGGGGTCGAACACTGAAGCTTTCTTT.

CDR3 protein: CAWSRGNSDTQYF. CDR3 sequence (DNA): TGTGCCTGGAGTCGGGGGAATTCAGATACGCAGTATTTT. The chain is built from TRBV30 and TRBJ2-3, with D maybe TRBD2 (6 bases). Trimming shortened V by 2 bases and J by 4 bases, and 10 bases separated the two germline ends. The CDR3 sequence is 13 residues long. Looked up from germline, CDR1 is GTSNPN and CDR2 is SVGIG (reference sequence).

This clone has just a few counts. The chain couples TRBV15 to TRBJ2-5; perhaps TRBD1 as D (6 bases). Deletions cut 0 bases from V and 2 bases from J, with 16 bases between. The CDR3 spans 17 residues. Per germline, CDR1 LNHNV and CDR2 YYDKDF (reference sequence). CDR3 amino acids: CATSREYTGSGQETQYF. CDR3 DNA: TGTGCCACCAGCAGAGAATACACAGGGTCGGGACAAGAGACCCAGTACTTC.

The sample holds a few counts of this clone. The V call is TRBV4-1, the J call TRBJ2-7; 8 nucleotides agree with TRBD1. CDR3 size: 13 residues. Trimming removed 4 bases from V and 3 bases from J; junction bases left unmatched: 2. The germline V gene encodes CDR1 MGHRA and CDR2 YSYEKL. In DNA, the CDR3 is TGCGCCAGCAGCCGAGGACAGGGCTACGAGCAGTACTTC. The encoded protein is CASSRGQGYEQYF.

The chain carries TRBV5-6 and TRBJ2-3; D perhaps matches TRBD2 (6 bases). The CDR3 covers 16 residues. Germline CDR1 reads SGHDT; CDR2 reads YYEEEE. The ends were cut back, 0 bases at V and 3 bases at J, with 14 bases in the middle. The CDR3: CASSLVAGGRTDTQYF. CDR3 coding DNA: TGTGCCAGCAGCTTGGTCGCAGGAGGGAGGACAGATACGCAGTATTTT.

The chain employs TRBV6-1 and TRBJ2-1; no clear D gene. The ends were cut back, 0 bases at V and 9 bases at J, with 9 bases in the middle. The CDR3 covers 13 residues. The V gene's germline CDR1 is MNHNS and CDR2 SASEGT. CDR3 sequence: CASSEANMVEQFF. CDR3 coding DNA: TGTGCCAGCAGTGAAGCGAACATGGTTGAGCAGTTCTTC.

This clone was seen only once. V usage is TRBV6-6 and J usage is TRBJ1-1; D may be TRBD1 (6 bases). Germline values: CDR1 MNHNY, CDR2 SVGAGI (reference sequence). Trimming left V 6 bases short and J 0 bases short, with 14 bases between. The length of the CDR3 is 15 residues. CDR3 nucleotide sequence: TGTGCCAGCAGCTCCCGACAGGTCATGAACACTGAAGCTTTCTTT. Its translation is CASSSRQVMNTEAFF.

This clone was seen only once. The chain combines TRBV6-1 with TRBJ2-7; D is perhaps TRBD1 (6 bases). Germline V gene sequence: CDR1 MNHNS, CDR2 SASEGT. V was shortened by 0 bases and J by 3 bases, with 12 bases between the two germline ends. This CDR3 is 15 amino acids long. The CDR3 DNA reads as TGTGCCAGCAGTGAAGCCCCGGGACACCTCTACGAGCAGTACTTC. This encodes CASSEAPGHLYEQYF.

The chain recombines TRBV5-5 with TRBJ1-2, with TRBD1 identical over 7 bases. Germline CDR1 and CDR2: SGHKS and YYEKEE (reference sequence). There are 15 residues in the CDR3. Trimming took 7 bases from V and 4 from J; bases not matched to a gene: 13. CDR3 sequence reads: CASSDRTSVGYGYTF. CDR3 nucleotide sequence: TGTGCCAGCTCGGACAGGACCAGTGTTGGCTATGGCTACACCTTC.

The chain carries TRBV9 and TRBJ2-2, with TRBD2 matching over 13 bases. Germline CDR1 and CDR2: SGDLS and YYNGEE. V gave up 1 base and J gave up 4 bases; unmatched junction bases: 7. The CDR3 length is 18 residues. CDR3 loop: CASSVRTSGGQGTGELFF. In DNA, the CDR3 is TGTGCCAGCAGCGTACGGACTAGCGGGGGCCAAGGCACCGGGGAGCTGTTTTTT.

About this clone: Other nucleotide sequences from this sample produce the same CDR3. The rearrangement uses TRBV12-5 and TRBJ1-4; tentative D call: TRBD1 (6 bases). Germline V CDR1 and CDR2: LGHNT, FRNRAP. The CDR3 consists of 13 residues. V lost 5 bases and J 12 bases, leaving 16 bases between the germline ends. The CDR3 nucleotides read TGTGCTAGTGGTATCGCCGGGACACGAGAACTGTTTTTT. The encoded protein is CASGIAGTRELFF.

The chain joins TRBV27 to TRBJ1-2; unclear D gene. CDR1 is MNHEY and CDR2 is SMNVEV in the germline V gene (reference sequence). Trimming left V 5 bases short and J 4 bases short, with 11 bases between. This CDR3 is built from 13 residues. CDR3 DNA: TGTGCCAGCAGTATAAGCAGGTTCTATGGCTACACCTTC. Translating it yields CASSISRFYGYTF.

This clone has more than one count but fewer than ten. V and J are TRBV7-2 and TRBJ2-3; perhaps TRBD2 as D (5 bases). The CDR3 is 16 residues long. Per the germline V gene, CDR1 is SGHTA and CDR2 is FQGNSA. The V gene lost 0 bases and the J gene lost 3 bases, with 13 bases spanning the gap. CDR3 in amino acids: CASSLAGVARTDTQYF. For the CDR3, the DNA is TGTGCCAGCAGCTTAGCGGGAGTAGCGAGAACAGATACGCAGTATTTT.

The chain combines TRBV9 with TRBJ1-6; D is perhaps TRBD1 (5 bases). Germline V gives CDR1 SGDLS, CDR2 YYNGEE. The CDR3 contains 15 residues. The V gene lost 4 bases and the J gene lost 4 bases, with 12 bases spanning the gap. The CDR3 protein is CASSPRQPYNSPLHF. CDR3 sequence (DNA): TGTGCCAGCAGCCCCAGACAGCCGTATAATTCACCCCTCCACTTT.

A few counts support this clone. The sample holds other DNA sequences that translate to the same CDR3. This chain joins TRBV28 and TRBJ2-7; TRBD1 aligns across 8 bases. V shed 6 bases, J shed 9 bases, and the junction held 16 bases outside the gene matches. Germline loops: CDR1 MDHEN, CDR2 SYDVKM. CDR3 size: 15 residues. Here the CDR3 DNA reads TGTGCCAGCAGCCTCCCCGGGGCAGGGGGCGAGCGGCAGTACTTC. This sequence encodes CASSLPGAGGERQYF. Drawing the rest from reference TRBV28 and TRBJ2-7, the complete variable domain is DVKVTQSSRYLVKRTGEKVFLECVQDMDHENMFWYRQDPGLGLRLIYFSYDVKMKEKGDIPEGYSVSREKKERFSLILESASTNQTSMYLCASSLPGAGGERQYFGPGTRLTVT.